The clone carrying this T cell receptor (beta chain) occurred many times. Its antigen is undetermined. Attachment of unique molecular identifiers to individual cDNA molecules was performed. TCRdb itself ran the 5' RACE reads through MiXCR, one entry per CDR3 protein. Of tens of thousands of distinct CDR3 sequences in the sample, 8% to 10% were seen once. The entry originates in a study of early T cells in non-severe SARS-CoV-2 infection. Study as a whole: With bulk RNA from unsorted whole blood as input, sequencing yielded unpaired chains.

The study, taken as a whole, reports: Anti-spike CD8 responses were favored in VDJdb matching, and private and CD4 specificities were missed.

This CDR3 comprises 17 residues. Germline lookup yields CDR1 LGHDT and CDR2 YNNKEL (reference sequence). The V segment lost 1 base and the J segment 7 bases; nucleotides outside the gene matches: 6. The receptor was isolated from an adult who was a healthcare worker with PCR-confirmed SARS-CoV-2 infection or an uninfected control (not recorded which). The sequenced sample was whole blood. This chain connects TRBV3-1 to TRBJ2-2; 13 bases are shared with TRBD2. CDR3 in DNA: TGTGCCAGCAGCCAAGCTACTAGCGGGAGGGCCGACGGGGAGCTGTTTTTT. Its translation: CASSQATSGRADGELFF.